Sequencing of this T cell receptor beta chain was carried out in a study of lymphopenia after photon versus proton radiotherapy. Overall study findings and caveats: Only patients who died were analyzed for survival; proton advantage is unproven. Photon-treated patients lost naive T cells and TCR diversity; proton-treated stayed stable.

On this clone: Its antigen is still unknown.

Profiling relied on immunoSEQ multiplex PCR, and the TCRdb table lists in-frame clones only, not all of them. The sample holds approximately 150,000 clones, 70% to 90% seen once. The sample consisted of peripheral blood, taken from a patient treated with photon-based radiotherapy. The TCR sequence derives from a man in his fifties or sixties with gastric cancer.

CDR3 in amino acids: CAVSWGSQETQYF. The CDR3 nucleotides read TGTGCCGTCTCCTGGGGTTCTCAAGAGACCCAGTACTTC. The chain is built from TRBV6-5 and TRBJ2-5, with D hard to call. This CDR3 comprises 13 residues. Germline V CDR1 and CDR2: MNHEY, SVGAGI. The V gene lost 11 bases and the J gene lost 2 bases, with 15 bases spanning the gap.